Listed below are T cell receptor beta chains from one sample, sequenced in a study of shared clonotypes between healthy human individuals. Sequencing was performed with immunoSEQ multiplex PCR; in TCRdb, only in-frame clones are kept and a portion is missing. Among 1,400,000 or so clones listed, approximately 98.5% were seen once. Material for sequencing was naive CD4+ T cells sorted from blood. Receptor source: a man in his thirties or forties in good health. CDR3s include the opening cysteine and the closing phenylalanine or tryptophan. The D gene is left open where the match is weak. Clone size is given for some rows only: seen once, a few or many times, or a class if the clone is expanded.

>TRBJ2-3|-|-|TRBV12-5
TGTGCTAGTGGTCTCGGGTCTTACACAGATACGCAGTATTTT
CASGLGSYTDTQYF
>TRBJ2-1|-|-|TRBV6-5
TGTGCCAGCACTCGTCAGTCCGAGCAGTTCTTC
CASTRQSEQFF
>TRBJ2-5|-|-|TRBV6-6
TGTGCCAGCAGTTACAGGTCGTGGGAGACCCAGTACTTC
CASSYRSWETQYF
>TRBJ2-1|-|TRBD2|TRBV18
TGTGCCAGCTCACTACAGGGACTAGCGGGGCACAATGAGCAGTTCTTC
CASSLQGLAGHNEQFF
>TRBJ2-7|-|-|TRBV4-2
TGTGCCAGCAGCCAGAGCCTAAAGACGGACTACGAGCAGTACTTC
CASSQSLKTDYEQYF
>TRBJ2-1|-|-|TRBV10-3
TGTGCCATCAGAAGACTAGAGGCCGGTGAGCAGTTCTTC
CAIRRLEAGEQFF
>TRBJ2-7|-|TRBD1|TRBV5-1
TGCGCCAGCAGCTTGGAACTCAGGGGGTCCTCCTCCTACGAGCAGTACTTC
CASSLELRGSSSYEQYF
>TRBJ1-4|once|-|TRBV4-2
TGTGCCAGCAGCCATGGGGGGACACCCTCCTATAATGAAAAACTGTTTTTT
CASSHGGTPSYNEKLFF
>TRBJ2-5|-|TRBD2|TRBV28
TGTGCCAGCAGTTTTCACACTAGCGGGAGTTGGTACCAAGAGACCCAGTACTTC
CASSFHTSGSWYQETQYF
>TRBJ2-7|-|-|TRBV5-1
TGCGCCAGCAGCTTGTATCGGGGGTCGGGTACCTACGAGCAGTACTTC
CASSLYRGSGTYEQYF
>TRBJ1-1|-|-|TRBV5-4
TGTGCCAGCAGCTCGCCAGGTCCCGGCGGGGGGGCCACTGAAGCTTTCTTT
CASSSPGPGGGATEAFF
>TRBJ2-1|once|TRBD2|TRBV27
TGTGCCAGCAGTTTAAGGCTGACTAGCGGGAGGGCCTACAATGAGCAGTTCTTC
CASSLRLTSGRAYNEQFF
>TRBJ1-3|once|-|TRBV5-1
TGCGCCAGCAGCGACGGGATCTCTGGAAACACCATATATTTT
CASSDGISGNTIYF
>TRBJ1-1|once|-|TRBV7-8
TGTGCCAGCAGCTTAGCGCTGGGCACTGAAGCTTTCTTT
CASSLALGTEAFF
>TRBJ2-7|-|TRBD2|TRBV5-1
TGCGCCAGCAGGAAAGCTAGCGGGAACTCCTACGAGCAGTACTTC
CASRKASGNSYEQYF
>TRBJ2-7|-|-|TRBV6-4
TGTGCCAGCAGTAGGGACCTAGGGAACGCCGAGCAGTACTTC
CASSRDLGNAEQYF
>TRBJ2-1|-|TRBD2|TRBV28
TGTGCCAGCAGAAGACTAGCGGGAGGGACCTACAATGAGCAGTTCTTC
CASRRLAGGTYNEQFF
>TRBJ2-1|-|-|TRBV9
TGTGCCAGCAGCGTAGACCCGACGACCAATGAGCAGTTCTTC
CASSVDPTTNEQFF
>TRBJ2-7|-|-|TRBV6-6
TGTGCCAGCAGTTACTCGAGGGGGGGCGGCTACGAGCAGTACTTC
CASSYSRGGGYEQYF
>TRBJ2-1|once|TRBD2|TRBV27
TGTGCCAGCAGTTGGGACTACCGAAGCTCCTACAATGAGCAGTTCTTC
CASSWDYRSSYNEQFF
>TRBJ2-7|-|TRBD2|TRBV27
TGTGCCAGCAGTTTACTAGCGGGAGGCGAGCAGTACTTC
CASSLLAGGEQYF
>TRBJ2-2|once|-|TRBV29-1
TGCAGCGCCAACCGGGGGGCGGGATCGAACACCGGGGAGCTGTTTTTT
CSANRGAGSNTGELFF
>TRBJ2-1|-|TRBD2|TRBV7-9
TGTGCCAGCAGCTTAGCAGGGACTAGCGGGAGGGCCTCCTACAATGAGCAGTTCTTC
CASSLAGTSGRASYNEQFF
>TRBJ2-3|-|TRBD2|TRBV7-8
TGTGCCAGCAGCCCCACGGGACTAGGCACAGATACGCAGTATTTT
CASSPTGLGTDTQYF
>TRBJ2-2|-|-|TRBV19
TGTGCCAGTAGTATAATTGGCGGGGAGCTGTTTTTT
CASSIIGGELFF
>TRBJ1-1|-|-|TRBV6-5
TGTGCCAGCAGGGTCACGGGTTACGCTGAAGCTTTCTTT
CASRVTGYAEAFF
>TRBJ2-1|-|TRBD2|TRBV27
TGTGCCAGCACCTTACTAGCGGGAGACGGGTATGAGCAGTTCTTC
CASTLLAGDGYEQFF
>TRBJ2-7|-|-|TRBV7-9
TGTGCCAGCACCCTTCAGGGATCTAATTACGAGCAGTACTTC
CASTLQGSNYEQYF
>TRBJ2-3|once|-|TRBV5-4
TGTGCCAGCAGCTTGCCTCCCAGGGATACGCAGTATTTT
CASSLPPRDTQYF
>TRBJ2-1|once|TRBD1|TRBV9
TGTGCCAGCAGCCCTCCGGGACAGGGCCCCTACAATGAGCAGTTCTTC
CASSPPGQGPYNEQFF
>TRBJ2-5|-|-|TRBV7-8
TGTGCCAGCAGCTTAGCAGGGTACCAAGAGACCCAGTACTTC
CASSLAGYQETQYF
>TRBJ1-1|once|-|TRBV28
TGTGCCAGCAGTTACCCCGGGCTGAACACTGAAGCTTTCTTT
CASSYPGLNTEAFF
>TRBJ1-5|-|-|TRBV2
TGTGCCAGCTCCACCGTCCTTACGGGCAATCAGCCCCAGCATTTT
CASSTVLTGNQPQHF
>TRBJ1-1|-|-|TRBV2
TGTGCCAGCAGTGGAAGGAACATGAACACTGAAGCTTTCTTT
CASSGRNMNTEAFF
>TRBJ2-1|-|TRBD2|TRBV28
TGTGCCAGCAGTATTCGGGCGGGAGGGCCTAACAATGAGCAGTTCTTC
CASSIRAGGPNNEQFF
>TRBJ2-7|-|-|TRBV7-2
TGTGCCAGCACCTCAACCCTCGTGGGTCCCTACGAGCAGTACTTC
CASTSTLVGPYEQYF
>TRBJ1-2|-|TRBD1|TRBV19
TGTGCCAGTAATCGGGACAGGGTTGCCTATGGCTACACCTTC
CASNRDRVAYGYTF
>TRBJ1-5|-|-|TRBV28
TGTGCCAGCAGCCTAGGCAATAGCAATCAGCCCCAGCATTTT
CASSLGNSNQPQHF
>TRBJ2-1|-|TRBD2|TRBV5-4
TGTGCCAGCAGCCCTGTTGGACTAGCTTGGCAGTTCTTC
CASSPVGLAWQFF
>TRBJ2-7|-|-|TRBV28
TGTGCCAGCAGTTTATCTGGCAGCCCCTACGAGCAGTACTTC
CASSLSGSPYEQYF
>TRBJ2-7|-|TRBD2|TRBV11-2
TGTGCCAGCCGGGGGGGGGCCTACGAGCAGTACTTC
CASRGGAYEQYF
>TRBJ2-7|-|-|TRBV7-2
TGTGCCAGCAGCTTAATGTCGGACGTATACGAGCAGTACTTC
CASSLMSDVYEQYF
>TRBJ1-4|-|TRBD1|TRBV19
TGTGCCAGTAGTCCTGGGACAGCAACTAATGAAAAACTGTTTTTT
CASSPGTATNEKLFF
>TRBJ2-7|-|TRBD1|TRBV28
TGTGCCAGCAGTTCGACAGGGATTGTCTACGAGCAGTACTTC
CASSSTGIVYEQYF
>TRBJ1-3|-|TRBD1|TRBV19
TGTGCCAGTAGACACGGGGACAGGACGTCTGGAAACACCATATATTTT
CASRHGDRTSGNTIYF
>TRBJ2-2|once|-|TRBV28
TGTGCCAGCAGTTTATTAGCGAGACTCACCGGGGAGCTGTTTTTT
CASSLLARLTGELFF